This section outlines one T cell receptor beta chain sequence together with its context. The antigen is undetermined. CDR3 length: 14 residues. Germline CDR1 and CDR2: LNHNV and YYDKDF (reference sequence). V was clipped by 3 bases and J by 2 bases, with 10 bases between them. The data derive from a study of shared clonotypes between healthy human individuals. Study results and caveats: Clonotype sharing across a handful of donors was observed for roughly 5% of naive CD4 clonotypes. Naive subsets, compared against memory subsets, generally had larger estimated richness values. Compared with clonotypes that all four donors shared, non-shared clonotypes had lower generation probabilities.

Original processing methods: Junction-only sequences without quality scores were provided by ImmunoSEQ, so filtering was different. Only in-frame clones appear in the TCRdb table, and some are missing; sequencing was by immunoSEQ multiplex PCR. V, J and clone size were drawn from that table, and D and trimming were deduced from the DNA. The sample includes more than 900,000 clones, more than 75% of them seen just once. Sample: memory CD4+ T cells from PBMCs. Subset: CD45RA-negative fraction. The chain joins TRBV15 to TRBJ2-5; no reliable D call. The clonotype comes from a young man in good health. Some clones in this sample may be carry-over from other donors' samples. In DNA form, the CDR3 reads TGTGCCACCAGCAGCGTCTGGGTACAAGAGACCCAGTACTTC. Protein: CATSSVWVQETQYF.